What follows is one T cell receptor beta chain and its context. This sample stems from a study of blood T cell repertoires in COVID-19. Study-level information: Material from acute and convalescent COVID-19 was sourced from the United States, Italy and Spain.

Clones were read by immunoSEQ multiplex PCR, and TCRdb kept only the in-frame ones, dropping some. The table records about 200,000 clones, approximately 85% of them present only once. Germline loops: CDR1 KGHSH, CDR2 LQKENI. V lost 4 bases, J lost 3 bases, and 7 bases stayed unmatched. This CDR3 comprises 15 residues. Patients of the Seattle cohort, enrolled during active infection, were followed longitudinally. This rearrangement joins TRBV18 to TRBJ2-3, with 7 bases that match TRBD2. Sequencing was carried out using peripheral blood. This TCR derives from a woman at least 80 years old with COVID-19, enrolled during active disease. In DNA form, the CDR3 reads TGTGCCAGCTCACAAGGACACGGGAGGACAGATACGCAGTATTTT. Amino acids: CASSQGHGRTDTQYF.